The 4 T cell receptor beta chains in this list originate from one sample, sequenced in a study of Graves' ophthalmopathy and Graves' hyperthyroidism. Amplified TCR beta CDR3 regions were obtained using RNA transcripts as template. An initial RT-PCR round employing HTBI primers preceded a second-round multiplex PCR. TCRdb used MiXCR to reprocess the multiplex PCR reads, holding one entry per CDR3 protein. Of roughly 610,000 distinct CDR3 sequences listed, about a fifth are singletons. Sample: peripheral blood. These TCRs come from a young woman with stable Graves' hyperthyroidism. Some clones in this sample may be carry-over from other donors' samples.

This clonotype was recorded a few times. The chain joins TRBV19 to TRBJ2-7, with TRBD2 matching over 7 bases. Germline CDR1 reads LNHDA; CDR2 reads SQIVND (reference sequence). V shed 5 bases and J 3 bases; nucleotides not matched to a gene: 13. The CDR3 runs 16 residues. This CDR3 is CASSPISSGDIYEQYF. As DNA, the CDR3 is TGTGCCAGTAGTCCTATTTCTAGCGGAGATATCTACGAGCAGTACTTC.

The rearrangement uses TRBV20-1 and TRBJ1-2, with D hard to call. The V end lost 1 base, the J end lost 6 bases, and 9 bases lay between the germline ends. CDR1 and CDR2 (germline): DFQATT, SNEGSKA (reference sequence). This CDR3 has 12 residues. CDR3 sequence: CSARVGLDGYTF. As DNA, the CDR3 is TGCAGTGCTAGAGTTGGGCTGGATGGCTACACCTTC.

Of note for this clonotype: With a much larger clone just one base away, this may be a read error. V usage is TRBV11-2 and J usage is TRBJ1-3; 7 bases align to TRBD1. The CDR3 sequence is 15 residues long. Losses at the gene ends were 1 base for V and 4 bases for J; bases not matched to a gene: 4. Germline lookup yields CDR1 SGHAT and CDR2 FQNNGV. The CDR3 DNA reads TGTGCCAGCAGCTTAGTAGAGGGGGCCGGAAACACCATATATTTT. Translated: CASSLVEGAGNTIYF.

The CDR3 here is CSARVEGRRAFF. CDR3 sequence (DNA): TGCAGTGCTAGAGTCGAGGGGCGTCGGGCTTTCTTT. The genes are TRBV20-1 and TRBJ1-1, with D possibly TRBD1 on 5 matching bases. Germline V gives CDR1 DFQATT, CDR2 SNEGSKA (reference sequence). Trimming removed 1 base at V and 11 bases at J, with 14 bases between. There are 12 residues in the CDR3.